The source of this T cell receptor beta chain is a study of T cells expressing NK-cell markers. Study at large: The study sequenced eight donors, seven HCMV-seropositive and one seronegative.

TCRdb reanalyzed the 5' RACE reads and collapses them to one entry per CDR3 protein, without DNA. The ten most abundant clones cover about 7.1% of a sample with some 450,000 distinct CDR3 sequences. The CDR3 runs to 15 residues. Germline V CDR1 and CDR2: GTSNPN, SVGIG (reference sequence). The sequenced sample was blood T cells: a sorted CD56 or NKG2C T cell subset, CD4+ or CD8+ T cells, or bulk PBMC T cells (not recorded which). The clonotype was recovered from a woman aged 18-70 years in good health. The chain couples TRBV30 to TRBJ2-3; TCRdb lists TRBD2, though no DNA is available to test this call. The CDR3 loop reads CAWSPGAGDTDTQYF.